This T cell receptor beta chain emerged from a study of Graves' ophthalmopathy and Graves' hyperthyroidism. The V and J ends lost 7 bases and 1 base respectively, with 16 bases between them. The CDR3 runs to 15 residues. Per germline, CDR1 LNHNV and CDR2 YYDKDF (reference sequence). RNA transcripts were the template, and TCR beta CDR3 regions were amplified from them. HTBI primers primed a first-round RT-PCR, and a second-round multiplex PCR followed. TCRdb itself ran the multiplex PCR reads through MiXCR, one entry per CDR3 protein. The sample gives some 1.1 million distinct CDR3 sequences, 35% to 40% of which show up once; roughly 10% is in the top ten. Many counts were recorded for this clonotype.

This receptor was taken from an adult man with Graves' hyperthyroidism. Material for sequencing was peripheral blood or thyroid tissue (not recorded which). V is TRBV15 and J is TRBJ1-1; D perhaps matches TRBD1 (5 bases). CDR3 bases: TGTGCCACCACAATCGGCGGGGCAAAGAACACTGAAGCTTTCTTT. It encodes CATTIGGAKNTEAFF.